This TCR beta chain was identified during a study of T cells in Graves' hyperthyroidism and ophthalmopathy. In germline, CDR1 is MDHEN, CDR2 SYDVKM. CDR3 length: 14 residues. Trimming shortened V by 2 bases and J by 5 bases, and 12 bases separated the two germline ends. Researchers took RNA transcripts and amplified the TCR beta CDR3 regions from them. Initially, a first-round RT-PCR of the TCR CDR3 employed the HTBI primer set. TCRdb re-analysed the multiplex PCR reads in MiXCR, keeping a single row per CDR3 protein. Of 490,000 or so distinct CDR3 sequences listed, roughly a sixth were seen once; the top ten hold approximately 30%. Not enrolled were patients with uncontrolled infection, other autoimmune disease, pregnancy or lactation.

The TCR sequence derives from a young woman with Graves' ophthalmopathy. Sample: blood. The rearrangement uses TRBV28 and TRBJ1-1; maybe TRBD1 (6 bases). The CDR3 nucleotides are TGTGCCAGCAGTTTAGGTAGGGGGGGGACTGAAGCTTTCTTT. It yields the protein CASSLGRGGTEAFF.